A single sample is the source of the 2 T cell receptor beta chains below, sequenced in a study of blood T cell repertoires in COVID-19. Assay: immunoSEQ multiplex PCR; the TCRdb copy retains only in-frame clones and omits some. Among 150,000 to 200,000 clones, 89% were seen once, and the ten largest hold 2% to 2.5%. The sample consisted of PBMCs or T cells enriched from blood (not recorded which). Source of these receptors: a woman in her 40s with acute COVID-19.

V usage is TRBV4-1 and J usage is TRBJ2-1, with D unclear. V lost 0 bases and J lost 9, with 6 bases in between. The CDR3 runs to 12 residues. Per germline, CDR1 MGHRA and CDR2 YSYEKL. CDR3 in DNA: TGCGCCAGCAGCCAAGATGAGGCTGAGCAGTTCTTC. Protein sequence: CASSQDEAEQFF.

V is TRBV5-4 and J is TRBJ1-3, with TRBD1 matching 7 bases. The CDR3 has 19 residues. Germline values: CDR1 SGHNT, CDR2 YYREEE (reference sequence). V gave up 3 bases and J gave up 7 bases; unmatched junction bases: 22. For the CDR3, the DNA is TGTGCCAGCAGCTCTCAACGACCCCTCGGACAGGTTGGGCCGAACACCATATATTTT. This gives the protein CASSSQRPLGQVGPNTIYF.